The rows below give T cell receptor beta chains drawn from one sample of a study of neoadjuvant anti-PD-1 for oral cavity cancer. Produced via immunoSEQ multiplex PCR; TCRdb's table is partial and in-frame only. Seen here are about 14,000 clones, around 75% observed once, and the top ten hold 3.1%. This specimen was PBMCs, taken before nivolumab (anti-PD-1) treatment. The origin of the receptors is a person aged 35-80 years with oral cavity squamous cell carcinoma. CDR3s include the opening cysteine and the closing phenylalanine or tryptophan. A D gene is named only where the DNA matches it firmly. Only part of the rows carry a size: once, few, many, or a class if the clone is expanded.

size,D,J,V,CDR3,DNA
NA,NA,TRBJ2-1,TRBV7-9,CASSLVGARGNEQFF,TGTGCCAGCAGCTTAGTAGGGGCGCGGGGTAATGAGCAGTTCTTC
NA,TRBD1,TRBJ1-2,TRBV2,CARWAGGNYGYTF,TGTGCCCGTTGGGCAGGGGGCAACTATGGCTACACCTTC
once,NA,TRBJ2-3,TRBV5-1,CASSLGSRAADTQYF,TGCGCCAGCAGCTTGGGATCCAGGGCTGCAGATACGCAGTATTTT
NA,NA,TRBJ2-7,TRBV27,CASAPHDGASYEQYF,TGTGCCAGCGCGCCCCACGACGGGGCTTCCTACGAGCAGTACTTC
NA,TRBD2,TRBJ2-3,TRBV7-2,CASSVTSGRAPDTQYF,TGTGCCAGCAGCGTGACTAGCGGGAGGGCCCCAGATACGCAGTATTTT
NA,TRBD1,TRBJ1-2,TRBV7-8,CASSRSNDRGQGYTF,TGTGCCAGCAGCCGTTCAAACGACAGGGGGCAGGGCTACACCTTC
NA,NA,TRBJ1-1,TRBV6-1,CASRYQGWDTEAFF,TGTGCCAGCAGATACCAGGGGTGGGACACTGAAGCTTTCTTT
NA,NA,TRBJ2-6,TRBV7-6,CASSLGGPGANVLTF,TGTGCCAGCAGCCTAGGAGGGCCGGGGGCCAACGTCCTGACTTTC
NA,NA,TRBJ2-4,TRBV6-5,CASSYGLAKNIQYF,TGTGCCAGCAGTTACGGGTTAGCCAAAAACATTCAGTACTTC
NA,NA,TRBJ2-1,TRBV27,CASTLYAGRYNEQFF,TGTGCCAGCACGCTCTACGCGGGCCGATATAATGAGCAGTTCTTC
medium-sized,NA,TRBJ1-5,TRBV11-3,CASSLDWNQPIQPQHF,TGTGCCAGCAGCTTAGATTGGAACCAACCAATTCAGCCCCAGCATTTT
NA,NA,TRBJ2-5,TRBV7-2,CASTDKLGAGAQETQYF,TGTGCCAGCACCGACAAATTGGGGGCAGGGGCACAGGAGACCCAGTACTTC
NA,NA,TRBJ2-7,TRBV11-2,CASKFWGYEQYF,TGTGCCAGCAAATTCTGGGGCTACGAGCAGTACTTC
NA,NA,TRBJ1-5,TRBV4-1,CASSQDRGSNQPQHF,TGCGCCAGCAGCCAAGATAGAGGGAGCAATCAGCCCCAGCATTTT
NA,NA,TRBJ1-1,TRBV6-1,CASRNSMNTEAFF,TGTGCCAGCCGTAACAGCATGAACACTGAAGCTTTCTTT
NA,NA,TRBJ2-5,TRBV10-3,CAIRDRLEGETQYF,TGTGCCATCAGGGACCGACTAGAGGGAGAGACCCAGTACTTC
NA,NA,TRBJ2-7,TRBV7-9,CASSPKGPYEQYF,TGTGCCAGCAGCCCTAAGGGACCCTACGAGCAGTACTTC
few,NA,TRBJ1-2,TRBV5-1,CASSALSSYGYTF,TGCGCCAGCAGCGCCTTATCCTCCTATGGCTACACCTTC
NA,NA,TRBJ1-6,TRBV4-2,CASSQEVSPLHF,TGTGCCAGCAGCCAAGAGGTTTCACCCCTCCACTTT
NA,NA,TRBJ2-5,TRBV7-3,CASSLTAGLGETQYF,TGTGCCAGCAGCTTAACGGCAGGCCTAGGAGAGACCCAGTACTTC
NA,NA,TRBJ2-2,TRBV19,CASSFYAVGAGELFF,TGTGCCAGTAGTTTTTACGCGGTTGGAGCCGGGGAGCTGTTTTTT
NA,NA,TRBJ2-7,TRBV5-6,CASSMGGSPYEQYF,TGTGCCAGCAGTATGGGCGGCAGCCCCTACGAGCAGTACTTC
NA,NA,TRBJ1-2,TRBV11-2,CASSLLTDNYGYTF,TGTGCCAGCAGCTTATTGACCGACAACTATGGCTACACCTTC
NA,NA,TRBJ1-5,TRBV2,CASGRQAAQHF,TGTGCCAGCGGCCGACAGGCAGCCCAGCATTTT
NA,NA,TRBJ1-2,TRBV5-1,CASSLVEGSYGYTF,TGCGCCAGCAGCTTGGTTGAAGGGTCTTATGGCTACACCTTC
NA,NA,TRBJ2-6,TRBV5-1,CASSLVGFGGANVLTF,TGCGCCAGCAGCTTGGTAGGATTCGGGGGGGCCAACGTCCTGACTTTC
NA,NA,TRBJ1-2,TRBV19,CASSLSLYGYTF,TGTGCCAGTAGTCTATCACTCTATGGCTACACCTTC
once,TRBD2,TRBJ2-5,TRBV5-1,CASSLAGSGAQETQYF,TGCGCCAGCAGCTTGGCGGGTAGCGGGGCGCAAGAGACCCAGTACTTC
NA,NA,TRBJ2-7,TRBV7-9,CASSLVGESYEQYF,TGTGCCAGCAGCTTAGTGGGAGAAAGCTACGAGCAGTACTTC
once,TRBD2,TRBJ2-3,TRBV5-1,CASSFGLAGADTQYF,TGCGCCAGCAGCTTCGGACTAGCGGGAGCTGATACGCAGTATTTT
NA,NA,TRBJ1-6,TRBV2,CASRKGPSEGSYNSPLHF,TGTGCCAGCAGGAAGGGCCCTTCCGAGGGCTCCTATAATTCACCCCTCCACTTT
NA,TRBD2,TRBJ2-7,TRBV4-1,CASSQLAVQSYEQYF,TGCGCCAGCAGCCAACTAGCGGTACAGTCCTACGAGCAGTACTTC
NA,NA,TRBJ2-1,TRBV5-5,CASIIGAYEQFF,TGTGCCAGCATCATAGGGGCCTATGAGCAGTTCTTC
NA,NA,TRBJ2-7,TRBV11-2,CASSGLGGRSYEQYF,TGTGCCAGCAGCGGCCTCGGGGGAAGATCCTACGAGCAGTACTTC
NA,NA,TRBJ2-5,TRBV10-2,CASSEQGRETQYF,TGCGCCAGCAGTGAACAGGGACGAGAGACCCAGTACTTC
NA,NA,TRBJ1-1,TRBV5-1,CASSLSGANTEAFF,TGCGCCAGCAGCTTGTCAGGGGCGAACACTGAAGCTTTCTTT
NA,TRBD2,TRBJ2-1,TRBV5-4,CASRLAGRNEQFF,TGTGCAAGCCGCCTAGCGGGGCGCAATGAGCAGTTCTTC
NA,NA,TRBJ1-4,TRBV10-3,CAISTDSEATNEKLFF,TGTGCCATCAGTACGGACAGTGAAGCAACTAATGAAAAACTGTTTTTT
NA,NA,TRBJ2-1,TRBV27,CASTPGPWDEQFF,TGTGCCAGCACCCCGGGACCGTGGGATGAGCAGTTCTTC
NA,NA,TRBJ2-1,TRBV7-8,CASSSKRVRSYNEQFF,TGTGCCAGCAGCTCGAAGCGGGTACGTTCCTACAATGAGCAGTTCTTC
NA,NA,TRBJ1-2,TRBV5-8,CASSAGQSSYGYTF,TGTGCCAGCAGCGCGGGGCAGAGTTCCTATGGCTACACCTTC
NA,NA,TRBJ1-2,TRBV6-5,CASGHFRDDYGYTF,TGTGCCAGCGGCCATTTCAGGGATGATTATGGCTACACCTTC
NA,NA,TRBJ1-1,TRBV5-4,CASSSPVLGTEAFF,TGTGCCAGCAGCTCCCCAGTCCTAGGCACTGAAGCTTTCTTT
NA,NA,TRBJ2-6,TRBV7-2,CASSPLGTGANVLTF,TGTGCCAGCAGCCCCCTCGGGACCGGGGCCAACGTCCTGACTTTC
NA,TRBD2,TRBJ2-1,TRBV4-1,CASSPGLGREQFF,TGCGCCAGCAGCCCCGGACTAGGCCGGGAGCAGTTCTTC
once,TRBD2,TRBJ2-5,TRBV30,CAWSGGSWETQYF,TGTGCCTGGTCAGGCGGGAGTTGGGAGACCCAGTACTTC
once,NA,TRBJ2-2,TRBV6-5,CASRSGEVVTGELFF,TGTGCCAGCAGAAGCGGTGAAGTGGTCACCGGGGAGCTGTTTTTT
NA,TRBD1,TRBJ1-5,TRBV2,CASKKDRVIGQPQHF,TGTGCCAGCAAAAAGGACAGGGTAATAGGTCAGCCCCAGCATTTT